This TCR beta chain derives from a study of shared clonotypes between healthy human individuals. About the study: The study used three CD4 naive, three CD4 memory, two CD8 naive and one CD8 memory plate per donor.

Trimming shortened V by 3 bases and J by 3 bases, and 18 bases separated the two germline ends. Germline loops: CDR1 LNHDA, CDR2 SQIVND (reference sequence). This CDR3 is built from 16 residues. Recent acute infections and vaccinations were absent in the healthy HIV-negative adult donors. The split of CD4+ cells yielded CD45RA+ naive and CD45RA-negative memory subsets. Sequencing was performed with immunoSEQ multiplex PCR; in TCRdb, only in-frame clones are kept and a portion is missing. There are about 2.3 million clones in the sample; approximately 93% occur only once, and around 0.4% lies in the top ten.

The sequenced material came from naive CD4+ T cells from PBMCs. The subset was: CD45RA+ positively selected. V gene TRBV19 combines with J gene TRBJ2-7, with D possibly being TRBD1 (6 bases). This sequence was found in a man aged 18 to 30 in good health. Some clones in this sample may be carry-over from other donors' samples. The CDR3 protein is CASSISQGQNYYEQYF. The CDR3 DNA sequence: TGTGCCAGTAGTATTTCTCAGGGGCAGAACTACTACGAGCAGTACTTC.